This T cell receptor beta chain was recorded in a study of radiotherapy plus CTLA-4 blockade in lung cancer. Study-level points and caveats: After treatment with radiotherapy plus ipilimumab, TCR clones that came from the tumor expanded in blood.

Produced via immunoSEQ multiplex PCR; TCRdb's table is partial and in-frame only. The sample consists of tens of thousands of clones, more than 85% of them appearing once. V shed 7 bases and J 3 bases; nucleotides not matched to a gene: 9. The germline gives CDR1 MNHEY, CDR2 SVGAGI. The CDR3 runs to 15 residues. Points on this clone: Its antigen is still unknown.

The source material was peripheral blood, sampled from a patient treated with radiotherapy plus ipilimumab. The chain has TRBV6-5 and TRBJ1-2, with 9 bases matching TRBD1. This sequence was found in a human donor with non-small cell lung cancer that progressed on radiotherapy plus ipilimumab. The CDR3 coding sequence is TGTGCCAGCACCGGGACAGGGAGGTGGGACTATGGCTACACCTTC. This gives the protein CASTGTGRWDYGYTF.